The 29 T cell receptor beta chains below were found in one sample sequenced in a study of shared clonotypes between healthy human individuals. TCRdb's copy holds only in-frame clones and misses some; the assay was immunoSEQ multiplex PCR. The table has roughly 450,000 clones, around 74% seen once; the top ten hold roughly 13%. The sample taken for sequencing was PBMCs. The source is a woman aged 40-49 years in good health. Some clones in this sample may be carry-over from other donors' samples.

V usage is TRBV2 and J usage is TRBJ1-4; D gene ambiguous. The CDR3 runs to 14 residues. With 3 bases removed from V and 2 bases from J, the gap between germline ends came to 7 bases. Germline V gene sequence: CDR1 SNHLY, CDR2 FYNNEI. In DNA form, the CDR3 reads TGTGCCAGCAGTGAGCGGGTGACTAATGAAAAACTGTTTTTT. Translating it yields CASSERVTNEKLFF.

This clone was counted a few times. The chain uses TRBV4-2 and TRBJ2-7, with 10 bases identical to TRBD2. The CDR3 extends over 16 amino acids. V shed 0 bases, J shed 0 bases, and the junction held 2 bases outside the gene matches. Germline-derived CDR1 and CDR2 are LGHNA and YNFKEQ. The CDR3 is CASSQEAGGPSYEQYF. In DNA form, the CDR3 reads TGTGCCAGCAGCCAAGAAGCGGGAGGGCCCTCCTACGAGCAGTACTTC.

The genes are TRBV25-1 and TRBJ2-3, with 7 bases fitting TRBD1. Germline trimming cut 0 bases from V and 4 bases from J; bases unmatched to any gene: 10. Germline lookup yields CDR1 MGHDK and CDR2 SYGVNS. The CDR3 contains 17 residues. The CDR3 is CASSEYQGGQGADTQYF. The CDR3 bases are TGTGCCAGCAGTGAATATCAAGGGGGCCAAGGGGCAGATACGCAGTATTTT.

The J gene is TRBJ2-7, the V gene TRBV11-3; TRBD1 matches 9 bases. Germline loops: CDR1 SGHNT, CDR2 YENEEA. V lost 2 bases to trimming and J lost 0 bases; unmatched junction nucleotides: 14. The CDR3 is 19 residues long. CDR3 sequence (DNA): TGTGCCAGCAGCTTAAATTGGGACAGGGCAAGAGTCAGCTCCTACGAGCAGTACTTC. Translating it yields CASSLNWDRARVSSYEQYF. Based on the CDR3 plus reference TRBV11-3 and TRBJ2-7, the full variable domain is EAGVVQSPRYKIIEKKQPVAFWCNPISGHNTLYWYLQNLGQGPELLIRYENEEAVDDSQLPKDRFSAERLKGVDSTLKIQPAELGDSAVYLCASSLNWDRARVSSYEQYFGPGTRLTVT.

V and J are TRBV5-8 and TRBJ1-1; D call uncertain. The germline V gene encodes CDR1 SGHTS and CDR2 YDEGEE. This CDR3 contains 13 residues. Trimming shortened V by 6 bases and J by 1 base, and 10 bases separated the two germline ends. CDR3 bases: TGTGCCAGCACCACCATTGGGAACACTGAAGCTTTCTTT. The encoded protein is CASTTIGNTEAFF.

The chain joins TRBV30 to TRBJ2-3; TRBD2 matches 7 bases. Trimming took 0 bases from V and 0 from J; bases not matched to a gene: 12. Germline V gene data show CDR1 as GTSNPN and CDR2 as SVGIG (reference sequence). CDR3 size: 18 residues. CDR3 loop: CAWSVRSLGLPSTDTQYF. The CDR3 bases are TGTGCCTGGAGTGTACGCTCCTTGGGACTACCTAGCACAGATACGCAGTATTTT.

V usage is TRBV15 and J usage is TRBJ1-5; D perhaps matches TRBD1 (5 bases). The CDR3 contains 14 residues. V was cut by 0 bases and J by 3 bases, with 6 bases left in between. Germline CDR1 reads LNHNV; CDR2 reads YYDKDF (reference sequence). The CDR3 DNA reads TGTGCCACCAGCAGAGAGACAGACAATCAGCCCCAGCATTTT. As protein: CATSRETDNQPQHF. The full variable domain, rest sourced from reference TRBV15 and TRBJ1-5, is DAMVIQNPRYQVTQFGKPVTLSCSQTLNHNVMYWYQQKSSQAPKLLFHYYDKDFNNEADTPDNFQSRRPNTSFCFLDIRSPGLGDTAMYLCATSRETDNQPQHFGDGTRLSIL.

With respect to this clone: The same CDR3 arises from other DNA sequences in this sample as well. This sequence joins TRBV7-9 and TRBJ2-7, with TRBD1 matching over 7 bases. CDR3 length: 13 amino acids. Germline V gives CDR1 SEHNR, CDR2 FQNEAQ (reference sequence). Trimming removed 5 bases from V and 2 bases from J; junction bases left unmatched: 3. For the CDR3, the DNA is TGTGCCAGCAGCCGTGACAGGGCCTACGAGCAGTACTTC. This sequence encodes CASSRDRAYEQYF.

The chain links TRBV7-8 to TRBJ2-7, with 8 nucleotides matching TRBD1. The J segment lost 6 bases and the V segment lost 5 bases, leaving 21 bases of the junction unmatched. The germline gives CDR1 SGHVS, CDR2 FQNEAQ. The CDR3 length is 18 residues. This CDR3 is CASSPRVVGQGFSGEQYF. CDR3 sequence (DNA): TGTGCCAGCAGCCCCCGGGTTGTCGGACAGGGCTTTTCGGGCGAGCAGTACTTC.

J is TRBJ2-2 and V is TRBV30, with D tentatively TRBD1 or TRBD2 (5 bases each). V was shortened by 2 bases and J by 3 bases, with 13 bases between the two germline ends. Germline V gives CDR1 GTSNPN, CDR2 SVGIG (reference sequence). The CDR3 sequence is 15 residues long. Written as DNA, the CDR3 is TGTGCCTGGAGTTCGGGGCTAGGCTACACCGGGGAGCTGTTTTTT. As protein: CAWSSGLGYTGELFF.

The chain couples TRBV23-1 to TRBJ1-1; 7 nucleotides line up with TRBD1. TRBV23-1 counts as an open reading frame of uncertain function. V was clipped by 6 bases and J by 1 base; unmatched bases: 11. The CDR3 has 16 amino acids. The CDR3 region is CASRKGEGQTNTEAFF. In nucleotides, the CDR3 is TGCGCCAGCAGAAAAGGAGAGGGACAGACGAACACTGAAGCTTTCTTT.

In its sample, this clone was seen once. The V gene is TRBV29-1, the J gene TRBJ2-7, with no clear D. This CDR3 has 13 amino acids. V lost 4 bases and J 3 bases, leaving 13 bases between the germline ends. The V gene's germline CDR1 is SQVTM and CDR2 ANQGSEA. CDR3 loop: CSVGSDPLYEQYF. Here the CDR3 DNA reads TGCAGCGTTGGGTCAGATCCTCTCTACGAGCAGTACTTC.

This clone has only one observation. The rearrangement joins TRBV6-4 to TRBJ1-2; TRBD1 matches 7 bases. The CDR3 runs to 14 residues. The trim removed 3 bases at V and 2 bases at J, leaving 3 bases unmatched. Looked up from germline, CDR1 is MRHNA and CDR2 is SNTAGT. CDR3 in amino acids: CASSERTGNYGYTF. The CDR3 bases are TGTGCCAGCAGTGAACGGACAGGCAACTATGGCTACACCTTC.

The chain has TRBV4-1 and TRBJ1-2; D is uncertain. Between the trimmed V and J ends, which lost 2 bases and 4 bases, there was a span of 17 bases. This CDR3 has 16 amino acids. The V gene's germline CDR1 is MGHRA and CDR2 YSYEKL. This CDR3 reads CASSQSAVWDVYGYTF. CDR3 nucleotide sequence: TGCGCCAGCAGCCAATCCGCGGTTTGGGATGTCTATGGCTACACCTTC.

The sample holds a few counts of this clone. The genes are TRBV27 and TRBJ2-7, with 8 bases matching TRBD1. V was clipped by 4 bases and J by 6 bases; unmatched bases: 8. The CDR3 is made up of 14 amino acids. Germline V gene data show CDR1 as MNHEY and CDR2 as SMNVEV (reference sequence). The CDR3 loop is CASSSSQGALEQYF. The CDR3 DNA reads TGTGCCAGCAGTTCTTCCCAGGGGGCCCTCGAGCAGTACTTC.

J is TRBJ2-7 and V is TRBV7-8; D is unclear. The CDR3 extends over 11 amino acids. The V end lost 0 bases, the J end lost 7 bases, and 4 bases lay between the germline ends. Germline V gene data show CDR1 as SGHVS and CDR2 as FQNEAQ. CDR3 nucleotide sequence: TGTGCCAGCAGCTTAGCAGTTGAGCAGTACTTC. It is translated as CASSLAVEQYF.

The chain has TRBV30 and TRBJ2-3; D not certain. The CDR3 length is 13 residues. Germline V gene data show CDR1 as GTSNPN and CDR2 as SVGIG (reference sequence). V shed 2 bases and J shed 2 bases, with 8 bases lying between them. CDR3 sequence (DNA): TGTGCCTGGAGTCCCAGCAACACAGATACGCAGTATTTT. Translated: CAWSPSNTDTQYF.

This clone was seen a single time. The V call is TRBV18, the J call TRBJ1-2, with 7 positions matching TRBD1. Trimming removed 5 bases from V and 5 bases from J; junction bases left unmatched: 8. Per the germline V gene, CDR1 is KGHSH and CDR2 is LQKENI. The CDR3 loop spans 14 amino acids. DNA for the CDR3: TGTGCCAGCTCAGTTTCCGGGACAGAGTATGGCTACACCTTC. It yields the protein CASSVSGTEYGYTF.

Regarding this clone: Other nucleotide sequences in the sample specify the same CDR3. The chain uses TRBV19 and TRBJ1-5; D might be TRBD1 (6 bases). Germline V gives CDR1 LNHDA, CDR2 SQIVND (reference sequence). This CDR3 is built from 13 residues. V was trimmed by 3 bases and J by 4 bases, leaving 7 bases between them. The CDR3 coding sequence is TGTGCCAGTAGTATGACAGGTAATCAGCCCCAGCATTTT. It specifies CASSMTGNQPQHF.

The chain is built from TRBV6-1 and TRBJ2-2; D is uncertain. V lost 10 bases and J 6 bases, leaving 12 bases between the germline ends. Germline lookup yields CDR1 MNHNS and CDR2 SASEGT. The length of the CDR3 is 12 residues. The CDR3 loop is CAIKWWAGELFF. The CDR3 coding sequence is TGTGCCATCAAATGGTGGGCCGGGGAGCTGTTTTTT.

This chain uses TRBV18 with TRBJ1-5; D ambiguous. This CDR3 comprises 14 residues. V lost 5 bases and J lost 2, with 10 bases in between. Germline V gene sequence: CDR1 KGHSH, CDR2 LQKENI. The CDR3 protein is CASSGTGGNQPQHF. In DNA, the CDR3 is TGTGCCAGCTCAGGAACGGGTGGCAATCAGCCCCAGCATTTT.

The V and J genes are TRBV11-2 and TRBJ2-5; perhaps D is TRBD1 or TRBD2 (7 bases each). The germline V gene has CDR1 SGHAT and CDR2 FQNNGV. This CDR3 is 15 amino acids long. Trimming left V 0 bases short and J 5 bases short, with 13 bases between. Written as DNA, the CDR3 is TGTGCCAGCAGCTTAGAGTACCAGGGGGGGGAGACCCAGTACTTC. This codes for CASSLEYQGGETQYF.

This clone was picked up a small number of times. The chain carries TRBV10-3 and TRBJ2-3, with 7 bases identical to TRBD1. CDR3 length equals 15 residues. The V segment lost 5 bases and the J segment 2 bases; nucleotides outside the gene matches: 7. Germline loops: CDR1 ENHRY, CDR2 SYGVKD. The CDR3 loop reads CAISSTGETTDTQYF. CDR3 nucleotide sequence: TGTGCCATCAGTTCCACAGGGGAAACCACAGATACGCAGTATTTT.

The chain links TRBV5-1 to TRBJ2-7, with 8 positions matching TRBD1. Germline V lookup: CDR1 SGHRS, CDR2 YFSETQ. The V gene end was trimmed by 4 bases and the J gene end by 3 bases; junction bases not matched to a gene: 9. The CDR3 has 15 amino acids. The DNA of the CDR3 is TGCGCCAGCAGCCCCGGGACAGGTAGAAGCTACGAGCAGTACTTC. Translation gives CASSPGTGRSYEQYF.

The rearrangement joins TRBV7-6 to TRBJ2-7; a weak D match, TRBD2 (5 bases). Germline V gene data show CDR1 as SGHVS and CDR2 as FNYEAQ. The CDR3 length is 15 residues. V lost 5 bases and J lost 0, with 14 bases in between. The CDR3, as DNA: TGTGCCAGCAGCCCGGACTGGATGAGCTCCTACGAGCAGTACTTC. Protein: CASSPDWMSSYEQYF.

The CDR3 here is CASSYGSGGNTGELFF. The CDR3 nucleotides are TGTGCCAGCAGTTACGGCTCTGGGGGGAACACCGGGGAGCTGTTTTTT. V is TRBV6-6 and J is TRBJ2-2, with D perhaps being TRBD1 or TRBD2 (5 bases each). There are 16 residues in the CDR3. Trimming stripped 2 bases from V and 1 base from J, with 11 bases between. From germline, CDR1 is MNHNY and CDR2 SVGAGI (reference sequence).

Written as DNA, the CDR3 is TGCGCCAGCAGCTTGTCCGGATTGGCCGCGGAGACCCAGTACTTC. This encodes CASSLSGLAAETQYF. The chain has TRBV5-1 and TRBJ2-5; no clear D. Germline CDR1 reads SGHRS; CDR2 reads YFSETQ. V was trimmed by 1 base and J by 5 bases, leaving 15 bases between them. The CDR3 runs to 15 residues.

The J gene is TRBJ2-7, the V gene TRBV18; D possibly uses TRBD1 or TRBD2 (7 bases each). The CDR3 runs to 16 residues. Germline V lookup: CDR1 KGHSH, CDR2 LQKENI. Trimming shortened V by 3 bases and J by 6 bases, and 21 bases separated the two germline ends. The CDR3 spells CASSPNQGGMGGEQYF. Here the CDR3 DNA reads TGTGCCAGCTCACCGAACCAGGGGGGGATGGGTGGCGAGCAGTACTTC.

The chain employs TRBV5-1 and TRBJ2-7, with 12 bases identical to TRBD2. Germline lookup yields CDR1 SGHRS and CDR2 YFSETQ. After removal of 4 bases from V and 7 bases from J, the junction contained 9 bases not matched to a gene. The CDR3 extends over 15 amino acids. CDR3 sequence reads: CASSPLAGGRREQYF. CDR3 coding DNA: TGCGCCAGCAGCCCCCTAGCGGGAGGGCGTCGGGAGCAGTACTTC. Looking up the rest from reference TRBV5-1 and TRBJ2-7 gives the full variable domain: KAGVTQTPRYLIKTRGQQVTLSCSPISGHRSVSWYQQTPGQGLQFLFEYFSETQRNKGNFPGRFSGRQFSNSRSEMNVSTLELGDSALYLCASSPLAGGRREQYFGPGTRLTVT.